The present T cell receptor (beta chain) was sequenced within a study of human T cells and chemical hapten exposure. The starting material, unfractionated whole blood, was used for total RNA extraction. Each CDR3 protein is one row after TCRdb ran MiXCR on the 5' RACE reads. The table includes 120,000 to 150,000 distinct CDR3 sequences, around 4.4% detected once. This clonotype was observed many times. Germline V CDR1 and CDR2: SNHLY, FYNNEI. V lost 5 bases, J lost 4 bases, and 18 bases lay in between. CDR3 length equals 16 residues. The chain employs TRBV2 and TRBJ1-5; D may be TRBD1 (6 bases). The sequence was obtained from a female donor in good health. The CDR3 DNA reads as TGTGCCAGCAGTAACACCGGGACACCCTCTAATCAGCCCCAGCATTTT. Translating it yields CASSNTGTPSNQPQHF. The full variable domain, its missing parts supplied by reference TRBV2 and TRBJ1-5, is EPEVTQTPSHQVTQMGQEVILRCVPISNHLYFYWYRQILGQKVEFLVSFYNNEISEKSEIFDDQFSVERPDGSNFTLKIRSTKLEDSAMYFCASSNTGTPSNQPQHFGDGTRLSIL.